The rows below give T cell receptor beta chains drawn from one sample of a study of blood T cell repertoires in COVID-19. Here immunoSEQ multiplex PCR was the method, and the copy in TCRdb shows in-frame clones only, minus some. The sample carries under 85,000 clones, roughly 73% recorded once. Sequenced: peripheral blood. The receptors shown here come from a human donor in a cohort sampled during active COVID-19. The CDR3 runs from the conserved cysteine through the conserved F or W. Each record gives: J gene, D gene, clone size, V gene, CDR3 length, CDR3 protein, CDR3 DNA. A D gene is named only where the DNA matches it firmly. Part of the rows lack a size; the others show once, few, many or a class for expanded clones.

TRBJ1-5	-	-	TRBV10-3	14	CAIRSGGDNQPQHF	TGTGCCATCAGAAGTGGGGGGGACAATCAGCCCCAGCATTTT
TRBJ2-1	TRBD2	-	TRBV6-6	14	CASSYGGGNNEQFF	TGTGCCAGCAGTTACGGCGGGGGAAACAATGAGCAGTTCTTC
TRBJ2-1	-	-	TRBV28	16	CASSFFQQSGYNEQFF	TGTGCCAGCAGTTTTTTCCAGCAGTCGGGGTACAATGAGCAGTTCTTC
TRBJ2-6	-	-	TRBV2	16	CASSVRGARGANVLTF	TGTGCCAGCAGTGTTCGGGGGGCGCGCGGGGCCAACGTCCTGACTTTC
TRBJ2-7	TRBD2	-	TRBV6-1	15	CASSEVWGGSYEQYF	TGTGCCAGCAGTGAAGTCTGGGGGGGGTCCTACGAGCAGTACTTC
TRBJ2-3	TRBD2	-	TRBV6-1	18	CASSERTSGGGSADTQYF	TGTGCCAGCAGTGAAAGGACTAGCGGGGGAGGTTCAGCAGATACGCAGTATTTT
TRBJ2-5	-	-	TRBV7-2	13	CASSLRGIETQYF	TGTGCCAGCAGCTTACGAGGGATCGAGACCCAGTACTTC
TRBJ2-7	TRBD1	-	TRBV5-1	13	CASSGGQDGEQYF	TGCGCCAGCAGCGGGGGACAGGACGGCGAGCAGTACTTC
TRBJ1-1	-	-	TRBV29-1	13	CSVNGQMNTEAFF	TGCAGCGTCAACGGACAGATGAACACTGAAGCTTTCTTT
TRBJ1-4	-	once	TRBV30	11	CAWERGEKLFF	TGTGCCTGGGAGAGAGGTGAAAAACTGTTTTTT
TRBJ2-7	TRBD2	few	TRBV28	14	CASSFGGGADEQYF	TGTGCCAGCAGTTTTGGCGGGGGGGCCGACGAGCAGTACTTC
TRBJ2-7	-	few	TRBV7-8	15	CASSLGRDGLYEQYF	TGTGCCAGCAGCTTGGGGAGAGACGGATTATACGAGCAGTACTTC
TRBJ1-4	TRBD1	-	TRBV4-1	16	CASSQGGGTGVEKLFF	TGCGCCAGCAGCCAAGGGGGGGGGACAGGGGTTGAAAAACTGTTTTTT
TRBJ2-7	-	-	TRBV19	14	CASSTHISGREQYF	TGTGCCAGTAGTACCCACATATCAGGGCGGGAGCAGTACTTC
TRBJ2-7	TRBD2	-	TRBV18	15	CASSPTSGGAGEQYF	TGTGCCAGCTCGCCGACTAGCGGGGGGGCCGGCGAGCAGTACTTC
TRBJ1-2	-	few	TRBV7-9	15	CASSLELAMAYGYTF	TGTGCCAGCAGCTTAGAGTTGGCAATGGCCTATGGCTACACCTTC
TRBJ2-1	-	-	TRBV6-6	15	CASSPTRGSYNEQFF	TGTGCCAGCAGCCCAACCCGGGGCTCCTACAATGAGCAGTTCTTC
TRBJ2-7	-	few	TRBV7-9	12	CASSYQGYEQYF	TGTGCCAGCAGCTACCAGGGCTACGAGCAGTACTTC
TRBJ1-1	TRBD1	few	TRBV13	14	CASTGGRGITEAFF	TGTGCCAGCACAGGGGGGAGAGGGATCACTGAAGCTTTCTTT
TRBJ2-7	TRBD2	-	TRBV5-1	15	CASSLTGTISYEQYF	TGCGCCAGCAGCCTGACCGGGACTATCTCCTACGAGCAGTACTTC
TRBJ2-7	-	-	TRBV5-3	15	CARSLRSPIPYEQYF	TGTGCCAGAAGCTTGCGGTCCCCGATTCCCTACGAGCAGTACTTC
TRBJ1-2	-	few	TRBV30	11	CAWGTSYGYTF	TGTGCCTGGGGGACTAGCTATGGCTACACCTTC